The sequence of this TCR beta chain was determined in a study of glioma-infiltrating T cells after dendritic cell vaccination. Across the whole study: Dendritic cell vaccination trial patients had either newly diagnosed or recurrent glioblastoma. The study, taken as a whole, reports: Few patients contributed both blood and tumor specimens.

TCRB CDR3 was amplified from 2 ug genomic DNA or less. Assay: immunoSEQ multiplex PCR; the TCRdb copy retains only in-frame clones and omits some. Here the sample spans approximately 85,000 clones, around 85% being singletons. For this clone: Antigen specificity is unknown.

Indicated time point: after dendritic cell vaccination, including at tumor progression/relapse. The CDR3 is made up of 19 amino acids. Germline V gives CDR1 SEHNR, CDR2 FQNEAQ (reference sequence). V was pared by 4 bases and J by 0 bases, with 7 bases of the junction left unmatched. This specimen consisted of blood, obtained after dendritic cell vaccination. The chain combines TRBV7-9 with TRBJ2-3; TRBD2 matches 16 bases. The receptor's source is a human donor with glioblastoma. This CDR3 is CASSSFGTSGRASTDTQYF. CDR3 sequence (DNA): TGTGCCAGCAGCTCCTTCGGGACTAGCGGGAGGGCTAGCACAGATACGCAGTATTTT. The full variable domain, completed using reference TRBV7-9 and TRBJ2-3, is DTGVSQNPRHKITKRGQNVTFRCDPISEHNRLYWYRQTLGQGPEFLTYFQNEAQLEKSRLLSDRFSAERPKGSFSTLEIQRTEQGDSAMYLCASSSFGTSGRASTDTQYFGPGTRLTVL.